This passage covers 32 T cell receptor beta chains from one sample sequenced in a study of shared clonotypes between healthy human individuals. Clones were read by immunoSEQ multiplex PCR, and TCRdb kept only the in-frame ones, dropping some. The sample has about 960,000 clones; approximately 76% are singletons. The material sequenced was memory CD4+ T cells sorted from blood. Subset described: CD45RA-negative fraction. All receptors derive from a man aged 18 to 29 in good health.

The chain recombines TRBV6-6 with TRBJ2-5; D may correspond to TRBD1 or TRBD2 (6 bases each). This CDR3 contains 15 residues. V was trimmed by 6 bases and J by 2 bases, leaving 16 bases between them. Germline V CDR1 and CDR2: MNHNY, SVGAGI (reference sequence). DNA of the CDR3: TGTGCCAGCAGATTGAAGGGGGGACGACAAGAGACCCAGTACTTC. Residues: CASRLKGGRQETQYF.

The CDR3 DNA reads as TGTGCCAGCAGCTTAGATCGCGGGGTCTGGTCTGGAAACACCATATATTTT. Translation: CASSLDRGVWSGNTIYF. The genes are TRBV11-2 and TRBJ1-3; D not resolved. Trimming removed 0 bases at V and 1 base at J, with 13 bases between. This CDR3 is 17 amino acids long. Germline-derived CDR1 and CDR2 are SGHAT and FQNNGV.

The rearrangement joins TRBV7-2 to TRBJ2-2; the D gene is possibly TRBD1 (6 bases). Per germline, CDR1 SGHTA and CDR2 FQGNSA. The CDR3 length is 15 residues. V lost 5 bases, J lost 2 bases, and 12 bases lay in between. For the CDR3, the DNA is TGTGCCAGCAGCGTAAGGGGGTTCAACACCGGGGAGCTGTTTTTT. Its translation is CASSVRGFNTGELFF.

The chain uses TRBV30 and TRBJ2-3; D might be TRBD1 (6 bases). V gave up 2 bases and J gave up 7 bases, with 10 bases separating them. This CDR3 has 12 residues. CDR1 and CDR2 (germline): GTSNPN, SVGIG (reference sequence). In DNA form, the CDR3 reads TGTGCCTGGAGTCGACAGGAGTATACGCAGTATTTT. This encodes CAWSRQEYTQYF.

This chain connects TRBV5-1 to TRBJ2-2; 9 bases align to TRBD1. CDR1 is SGHRS and CDR2 is YFSETQ in the germline V gene. The junction had 10 bases not matched to a gene; V was cut back by 4 bases and J by 6 bases. There are 16 residues in the CDR3. CDR3 nucleotide sequence: TGCGCCAGCAGCGCGGGACAGGGAGGTTTGGCCGGGGAGCTGTTTTTT. It codes for CASSAGQGGLAGELFF.

This clone was counted a few times. The V and J genes are TRBV27 and TRBJ2-7; D is unresolved. V was shortened by 2 bases and J by 0 bases, with 5 bases between the two germline ends. This CDR3 has 13 residues. Per germline, CDR1 MNHEY and CDR2 SMNVEV (reference sequence). CDR3 bases: TGTGCCAGCAGTTTAAAAAGCTCCTACGAGCAGTACTTC. This codes for CASSLKSSYEQYF.

This clone is a singleton in its sample. This chain joins TRBV19 and TRBJ2-1; 9 nucleotides line up with TRBD1. Germline CDR1 LNHDA, CDR2 SQIVND (reference sequence). J lost 4 bases, V lost 6 bases, and 4 bases had no gene match. This CDR3 comprises 14 residues. This CDR3 reads CASRTGGVYNEQFF. The CDR3 DNA reads as TGTGCCAGTAGGACAGGGGGGGTATACAATGAGCAGTTCTTC.

The chain links TRBV5-1 to TRBJ1-1; D gene ambiguous. This CDR3 comprises 14 residues. V was cut by 4 bases and J by 1 base, with 11 bases left in between. The V gene's germline CDR1 is SGHRS and CDR2 YFSETQ. The CDR3 loop reads CASSKSQQNTEAFF. In DNA, the CDR3 is TGCGCCAGCAGCAAATCCCAGCAGAACACTGAAGCTTTCTTT. The full variable domain, with the rest looked up from reference TRBV5-1 and TRBJ1-1, is KAGVTQTPRYLIKTRGQQVTLSCSPISGHRSVSWYQQTPGQGLQFLFEYFSETQRNKGNFPGRFSGRQFSNSRSEMNVSTLELGDSALYLCASSKSQQNTEAFFGQGTRLTVV.

V gene TRBV6-1 combines with J gene TRBJ2-5, with TRBD1 identical over 7 bases. This CDR3 region has 14 residues. J lost 1 base, V lost 4 bases, and 3 bases had no gene match. CDR1 is MNHNS, CDR2 SASEGT, per germline. The CDR3: CASSVWDSQETQYF. The CDR3 coding sequence is TGTGCCAGCAGTGTTTGGGACAGCCAAGAGACCCAGTACTTC.

The rearrangement joins TRBV10-1 to TRBJ2-3; possible D gene TRBD1, 7 bases. Trimming left V 10 bases short and J 1 base short, with 21 bases between. CDR1 is WNHNN and CDR2 is SYGVQD in the germline V gene (reference sequence). The CDR3 spans 16 residues. The CDR3 nucleotides read TGCGCCACCAACCCGTGCGGGACAGTTGGCACAGATACGCAGTATTTT. This translates into CATNPCGTVGTDTQYF.

This clone was counted once. The V and J genes are TRBV4-1 and TRBJ2-6; D gene ambiguous. The V gene lost 1 base and the J gene lost 2 bases, with 0 bases spanning the gap. The CDR3 runs to 13 residues. Germline V gives CDR1 MGHRA, CDR2 YSYEKL. Written as DNA, the CDR3 is TGCGCCAGCAGCCAAGCTGGGGCCAACGTCCTGACTTTC. It yields the protein CASSQAGANVLTF.

This chain links TRBV14 with TRBJ2-2, with D perhaps TRBD2 (6 bases). Trimming took off 0 bases at V and 4 bases at J, with 15 bases between the two ends. Germline CDR1 reads SGHDN; CDR2 reads FVKESK. The length of the CDR3 is 17 residues. The CDR3 spells CASSQDRGGKRTGELFF. DNA for the CDR3: TGTGCCAGCAGCCAAGATAGGGGAGGAAAACGCACCGGGGAGCTGTTTTTT. Filled out from reference TRBV14 and TRBJ2-2, the complete variable domain reads EAGVTQFPSHSVIEKGQTVTLRCDPISGHDNLYWYRRVMGKEIKFLLHFVKESKQDESGMPNNRFLAERTGGTYSTLKVQPAELEDSGVYFCASSQDRGGKRTGELFFGEGSRLTVL.

J is TRBJ2-2 and V is TRBV4-1; D possibly matches TRBD1 or TRBD2 (5 bases each). V was pared by 1 base and J by 9 bases, with 18 bases between. Germline loops: CDR1 MGHRA, CDR2 YSYEKL. The CDR3 has 16 amino acids. The DNA for the CDR3 is TGCGCCAGCAGCCAAGGGACCGGGACCAGAGTTCGGGAGCTGTTTTTT. Translating it yields CASSQGTGTRVRELFF.

This chain links TRBV7-2 with TRBJ2-3, with 7 bases aligning to TRBD2. CDR1 SGHTA and CDR2 FQGNSA come from the germline V gene. There are 14 residues in the CDR3. V lost 10 bases, J lost 3 bases, and 10 bases stayed unmatched. CDR3 nucleotide sequence: TGTGCCACAACGACTAGCATATTAACAGATACGCAGTATTTT. Its protein is CATTTSILTDTQYF. Full variable domain (rest looked up from reference TRBV7-2 and TRBJ2-3): GAGVSQSPSNKVTEKGKDVELRCDPISGHTALYWYRQSLGQGLEFLIYFQGNSAPDKSGLPSDRFSAERTGGSVSTLTIQRTQQEDSAVYLCATTTSILTDTQYFGPGTRLTVL.

V usage is TRBV7-2 and J usage is TRBJ2-2; D call uncertain. Germline V gene lookup returns CDR1 SGHTA and CDR2 FQGNSA. V lost 6 bases and J lost 0, with 8 bases in between. The CDR3 has 14 amino acids. In DNA form, the CDR3 reads TGTGCCAGCAGACCCGGTTCGAACACCGGGGAGCTGTTTTTT. Its protein product is CASRPGSNTGELFF.

The CDR3 DNA follows: TGTGCCAGCAGTGACCCCGGTTCGGAAAAACTGTTTTTT. It codes for CASSDPGSEKLFF. The gene calls are TRBV25-1 and TRBJ1-4; D ambiguous. The CDR3 length is 13 residues. Trimming left V 3 bases short and J 8 bases short, with 10 bases between. CDR1 and CDR2 from the germline V gene are MGHDK and SYGVNS.

This chain uses TRBV15 with TRBJ2-7, with 7 bases matching TRBD1. CDR1 LNHNV and CDR2 YYDKDF come from the germline V gene (reference sequence). The CDR3 has 15 residues. V dropped 0 bases and J dropped 0; count of bases not matched to a gene: 2. Here the CDR3 reads CATSRDGQVSYEQYF. The CDR3 DNA reads TGTGCCACCAGCAGAGACGGACAGGTCTCCTACGAGCAGTACTTC.

This sequence joins TRBV11-2 and TRBJ1-2; the D is unclear. Germline CDR1 is SGHAT and CDR2 is FQNNGV. The CDR3 is made up of 15 amino acids. The germline V and J ends were trimmed by 6 bases and 4 bases, with 18 bases remaining between them. The chain's CDR3 is CASSFGVPPAYGYTF. CDR3 in DNA: TGTGCCAGCAGTTTTGGGGTCCCCCCTGCCTATGGCTACACCTTC.

This chain connects TRBV28 to TRBJ1-4; D may be TRBD1 (5 bases). Trimming stripped 8 bases from V and 8 bases from J, with 18 bases between. The CDR3 is made up of 14 amino acids. Germline CDR1 MDHEN, CDR2 SYDVKM. CDR3 residues: CASQAPSRAEKLFF. The CDR3 DNA sequence: TGTGCCAGCCAAGCCCCTTCCAGGGCCGAAAAACTGTTTTTT.

A few counts support this clone. The chain is built from TRBV6-6 and TRBJ2-7; 12 bases are shared with TRBD1. Germline assignment: CDR1 MNHNY and CDR2 SVGAGI (reference sequence). This CDR3 region has 14 residues. J gave up 9 bases and V 6 bases, and 9 bases lay outside the gene matches. The DNA of the CDR3 is TGTGCCAGCAGAAAACCCGGGACAGGGGGCAGGCAGTACTTC. It is translated as CASRKPGTGGRQYF.

This rearrangement joins TRBV6-6 to TRBJ1-3; TRBD1 is a possible D gene (5 bases). Trimming took 11 bases from V and 0 from J, leaving 14 bases between them. The length of the CDR3 is 14 residues. Germline V gene sequence: CDR1 MNHNY, CDR2 SVGAGI (reference sequence). The CDR3 DNA sequence: TGTGCCGTTCGCAGGGCCAACTCTGGAAACACCATATATTTT. Encoded protein: CAVRRANSGNTIYF.

The chain combines TRBV2 with TRBJ1-4; D may be TRBD1 (5 bases). V lost 6 bases and J 8 bases, leaving 19 bases between the germline ends. This CDR3 region has 15 residues. In germline, CDR1 is SNHLY, CDR2 FYNNEI. This chain's CDR3 is CASRNYRDAGEKLFF. CDR3 nucleotides: TGTGCCAGCAGGAACTACCGGGACGCGGGGGAAAAACTGTTTTTT.

The chain is built from TRBV14 and TRBJ2-2; the match to TRBD2 covers 11 bases. The germline CDR1 and CDR2 sequences are SGHDN and FVKESK. The ends lost 4 bases at V and 4 bases at J; junction bases unmatched: 11. The CDR3 length is 18 residues. The CDR3 is CASSRLAGGALGTGELFF. The CDR3 nucleotides are TGTGCCAGCAGCCGATTAGCGGGAGGGGCCCTGGGCACCGGGGAGCTGTTTTTT.

The chain combines TRBV5-4 with TRBJ2-7; TRBD2 aligns across 7 bases. The V gene end was trimmed by 2 bases and the J gene end by 4 bases; junction bases not matched to a gene: 9. Per the germline V gene, CDR1 is SGHNT and CDR2 is YYREEE (reference sequence). The CDR3 extends over 15 amino acids. The CDR3 DNA is TGTGCCAGCAGCTTCACCGGGACTAAGGTTTACGAGCAGTACTTC. Its protein is CASSFTGTKVYEQYF.

The chain couples TRBV7-2 to TRBJ1-5, with 7 nucleotides matching TRBD1. After removal of 5 bases from V and 2 bases from J, the junction contained 3 bases not matched to a gene. The CDR3 spans 14 residues. Germline V gene data show CDR1 as SGHTA and CDR2 as FQGNSA. CDR3 sequence: CASSGGTGNQPQHF. CDR3 DNA sequence: TGTGCCAGCAGCGGGGGGACAGGCAATCAGCCCCAGCATTTT. Full variable domain (rest looked up from reference TRBV7-2 and TRBJ1-5): GAGVSQSPSNKVTEKGKDVELRCDPISGHTALYWYRQSLGQGLEFLIYFQGNSAPDKSGLPSDRFSAERTGGSVSTLTIQRTQQEDSAVYLCASSGGTGNQPQHFGDGTRLSIL.

The rearrangement links TRBV11-1 to TRBJ2-4; maybe TRBD1 (5 bases). The germline V and J ends were trimmed by 0 bases and 5 bases, with 17 bases remaining between them. Germline V gene sequence: CDR1 SGHAT, CDR2 FQDESV (reference sequence). This CDR3 comprises 17 residues. This chain's CDR3 is CASSLAPSWGRENIQYF. CDR3 DNA: TGTGCCAGCAGCTTAGCGCCCTCGTGGGGCAGGGAAAACATTCAGTACTTC.

The gene calls are TRBV18 and TRBJ2-3, with 10 bases identical to TRBD2. Germline values: CDR1 KGHSH, CDR2 LQKENI. V trimming: 6 bases; J trimming: 2 bases; junction bases outside the gene matches: 8. This CDR3 has 16 residues. This chain's CDR3 is CASSLAGVGFTDTQYF. CDR3 coding DNA: TGTGCCAGCTCCCTAGCGGGAGTGGGGTTCACAGATACGCAGTATTTT.

V usage is TRBV19 and J usage is TRBJ2-5; 15 nucleotides agree with TRBD2. Germline V CDR1 and CDR2: LNHDA, SQIVND (reference sequence). Trimming removed 5 bases from V and 6 bases from J; junction bases left unmatched: 7. This CDR3 is 16 amino acids long. The CDR3 region has the DNA TGTGCCAGTAGTCCTCGGACTAGCGGGGGGGCTAAGACCCAGTACTTC. It specifies CASSPRTSGGAKTQYF. Filled out from reference TRBV19 and TRBJ2-5, the complete variable domain reads DGGITQSPKYLFRKEGQNVTLSCEQNLNHDAMYWYRQDPGQGLRLIYYSQIVNDFQKGDIAEGYSVSREKKESFPLTVTSAQKNPTAFYLCASSPRTSGGAKTQYFGPGTRLLVL.

The table lists this clone with a few counts. The V and J genes are TRBV6-1 and TRBJ2-7; TRBD1 aligns across 10 bases. The CDR3 length is 15 residues. The V gene end was trimmed by 4 bases and the J gene end by 7 bases; junction bases not matched to a gene: 10. CDR1 is MNHNS, CDR2 SASEGT, per germline. CDR3 coding DNA: TGTGCCAGCAGTGGGACCGGGACAGGGGTTTCGGAGCAGTACTTC. Translation: CASSGTGTGVSEQYF.

In its sample, this clone is medium-sized. The chain links TRBV4-1 to TRBJ1-1; D perhaps matches TRBD1 (6 bases). Germline assignment: CDR1 MGHRA and CDR2 YSYEKL. V lost 0 bases and J 0 bases, leaving 14 bases between the germline ends. This CDR3 has 17 amino acids. Here the CDR3 reads CASSQEGHGLMNTEAFF. In DNA, the CDR3 is TGCGCCAGCAGCCAAGAGGGACATGGACTTATGAACACTGAAGCTTTCTTT.

The chain recombines TRBV28 with TRBJ1-3; the D gene is possibly TRBD1 (6 bases). Trimming pared 5 bases from V and 3 bases from J, leaving 8 bases between. Looked up from germline, CDR1 is MDHEN and CDR2 is SYDVKM. This CDR3 region has 13 residues. In nucleotides, the CDR3 is TGTGCCAGCAGTCAGGGGTTTGGAAACACCATATATTTT. Protein: CASSQGFGNTIYF.

The V and J genes are TRBV5-1 and TRBJ2-7, with D possibly being TRBD1 or TRBD2 (5 bases each). This CDR3 region has 13 residues. Germline V gene sequence: CDR1 SGHRS, CDR2 YFSETQ. Deletions cut 4 bases from V and 6 bases from J, with 14 bases between. The CDR3 coding sequence is TGCGCCAGCAGCACCTTACCAGGGAGCGAGCAGTACTTC. Encoded protein: CASSTLPGSEQYF.